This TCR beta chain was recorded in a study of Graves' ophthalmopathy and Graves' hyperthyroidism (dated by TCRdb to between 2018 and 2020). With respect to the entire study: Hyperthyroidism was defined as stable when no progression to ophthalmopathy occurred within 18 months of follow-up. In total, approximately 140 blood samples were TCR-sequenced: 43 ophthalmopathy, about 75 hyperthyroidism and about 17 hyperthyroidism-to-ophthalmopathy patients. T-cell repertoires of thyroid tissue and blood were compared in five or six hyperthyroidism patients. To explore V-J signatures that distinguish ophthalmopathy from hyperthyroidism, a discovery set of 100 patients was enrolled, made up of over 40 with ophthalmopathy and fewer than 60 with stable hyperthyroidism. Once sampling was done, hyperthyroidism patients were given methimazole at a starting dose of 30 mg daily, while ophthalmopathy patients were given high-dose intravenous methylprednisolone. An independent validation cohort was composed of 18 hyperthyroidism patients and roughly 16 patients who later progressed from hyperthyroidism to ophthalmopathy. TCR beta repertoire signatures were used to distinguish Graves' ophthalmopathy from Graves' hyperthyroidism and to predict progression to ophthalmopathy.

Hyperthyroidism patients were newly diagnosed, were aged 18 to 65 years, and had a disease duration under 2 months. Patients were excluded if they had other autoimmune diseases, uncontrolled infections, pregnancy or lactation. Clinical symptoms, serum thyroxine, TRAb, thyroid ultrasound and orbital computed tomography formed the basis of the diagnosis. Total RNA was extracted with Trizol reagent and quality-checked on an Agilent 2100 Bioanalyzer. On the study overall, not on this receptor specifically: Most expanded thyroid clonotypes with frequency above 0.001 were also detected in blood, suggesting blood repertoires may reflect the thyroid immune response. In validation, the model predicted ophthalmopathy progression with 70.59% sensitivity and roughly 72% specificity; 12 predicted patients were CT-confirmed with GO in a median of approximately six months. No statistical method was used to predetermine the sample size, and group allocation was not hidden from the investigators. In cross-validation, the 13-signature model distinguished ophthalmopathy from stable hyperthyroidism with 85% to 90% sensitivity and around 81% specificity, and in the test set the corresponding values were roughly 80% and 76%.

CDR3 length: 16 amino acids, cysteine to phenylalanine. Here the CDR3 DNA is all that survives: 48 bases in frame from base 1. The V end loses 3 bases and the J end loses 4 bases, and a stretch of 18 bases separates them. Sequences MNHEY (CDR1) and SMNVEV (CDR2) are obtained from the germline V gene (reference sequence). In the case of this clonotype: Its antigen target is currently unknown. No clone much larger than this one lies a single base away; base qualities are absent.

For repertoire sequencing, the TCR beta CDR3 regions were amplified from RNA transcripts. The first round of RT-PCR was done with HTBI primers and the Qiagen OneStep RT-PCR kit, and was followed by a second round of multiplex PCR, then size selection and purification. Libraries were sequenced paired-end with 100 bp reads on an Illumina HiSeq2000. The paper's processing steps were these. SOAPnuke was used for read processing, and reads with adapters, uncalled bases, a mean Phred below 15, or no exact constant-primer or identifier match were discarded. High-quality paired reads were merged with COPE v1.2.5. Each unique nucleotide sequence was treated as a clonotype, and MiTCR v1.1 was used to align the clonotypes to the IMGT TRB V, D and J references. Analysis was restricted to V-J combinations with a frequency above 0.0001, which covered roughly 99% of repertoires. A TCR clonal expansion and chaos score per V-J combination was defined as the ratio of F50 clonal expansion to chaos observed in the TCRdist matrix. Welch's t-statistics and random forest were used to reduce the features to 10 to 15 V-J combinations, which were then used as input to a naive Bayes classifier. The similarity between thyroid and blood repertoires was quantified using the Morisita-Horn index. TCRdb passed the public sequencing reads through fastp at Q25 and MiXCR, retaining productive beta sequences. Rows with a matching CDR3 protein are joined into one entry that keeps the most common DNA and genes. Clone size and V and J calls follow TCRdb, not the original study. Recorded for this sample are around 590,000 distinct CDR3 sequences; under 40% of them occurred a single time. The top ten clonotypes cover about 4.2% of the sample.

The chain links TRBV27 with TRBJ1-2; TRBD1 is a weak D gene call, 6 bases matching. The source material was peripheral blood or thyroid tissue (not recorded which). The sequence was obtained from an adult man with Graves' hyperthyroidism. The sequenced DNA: TGTGCCAGCAGTTTCTCCAAGGACGGGGGGCCCTATGGCTACACCTTC. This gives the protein CASSFSKDGGPYGYTF.